This T cell receptor beta chain emerged from a study of cytomegalovirus exposure and HLA in healthy donors. TCRdb keeps only in-frame clones here, not all; method: immunoSEQ multiplex PCR. The sample holds 100,000 to 120,000 clones, over 75% seen once. The sample consisted of PBMCs. The TCR originated in a woman in her twenties or thirties in good health and CMV-seropositive.

The CDR3 region is CAISEALRGNTIYF. The CDR3 DNA follows: TGTGCCATCAGTGAGGCGCTAAGGGGGAACACCATATATTTT. The chain joins TRBV10-3 to TRBJ1-3; D possibly corresponds to TRBD1 (6 bases). The CDR3 contains 14 residues. CDR1 is ENHRY and CDR2 is SYGVKD in the germline V gene. V was clipped by 2 bases and J by 7 bases, with 12 bases between them.